Presented here are 30 T cell receptor beta chains from one specimen sequenced in a study of blood T cells in healthy people across ages. Through a sample-barcoded 5' primer and a J-beta primer mix, a second PCR was run for about 6 to 11 cycles. TCRdb redid the calling of the 5' RACE reads with MiXCR, one entry per CDR3 protein. The sample holds roughly 2 million distinct CDR3 sequences, roughly 50% seen once. The sample was blood. These receptors were collected from a woman in her thirties or forties in good health.

The rearrangement links TRBV27 to TRBJ2-1; D not resolved. The DNA end is a closer match to TRBJ2-7, so the J assignment may be wrong. This CDR3 has 16 amino acids. CDR1 is MNHEY, CDR2 SMNVEV, per germline (reference sequence). The CDR3 DNA follows: TGTGCCAGCAGCAAGGACGCCCCGAGCTCCTACAATGAGCAGTACTTC. Protein: CASSKDAPSSYNEQYF.

The V call is TRBV5-1, the J call TRBJ2-3; D is tentatively TRBD1 or TRBD2 (5 bases each). CDR3 size: 14 residues. Germline V gene lookup returns CDR1 SGHRS and CDR2 YFSETQ. V lost 7 bases and J lost 3, with 15 bases in between. CDR3 sequence: CASGSGRVTDTQYF. The CDR3 nucleotides are TGCGCCAGCGGATCGGGACGGGTAACAGATACGCAGTATTTT.

In its sample, this clonotype was seen a few times. This chain links TRBV28 with TRBJ1-2; no clear D gene. Germline values: CDR1 MDHEN, CDR2 SYDVKM. Trimming cost V 7 bases and J 4 bases, with 13 bases left between them. The CDR3 extends over 13 amino acids. The CDR3 DNA reads TGTGCCAGCACCCTAGGGCATCGCTATGGCTACACCTTC. This gives the protein CASTLGHRYGYTF.

The V call is TRBV20-1, the J call TRBJ1-2; possibly TRBD1 for D (5 bases). CDR1 is DFQATT and CDR2 is SNEGSKA in the germline V gene (reference sequence). V was shortened by 0 bases and J by 4 bases, with 15 bases between the two germline ends. The CDR3 has 15 amino acids. This chain's CDR3 is CSARDLTGVAYGYTF. The CDR3 DNA is TGCAGTGCTAGAGATCTTACGGGGGTTGCCTATGGCTACACCTTC.

This clonotype has a handful of counts. The chain carries TRBV12-3 or TRBV12-4 and TRBJ2-7; the D call may be TRBD1 or TRBD2 (6 bases each). The CDR3 loop spans 15 amino acids. V was shortened by 6 bases and J by 4 bases, with 19 bases between the two germline ends. The CDR3 is CASSPIGGAMYEQYF. For the CDR3, the DNA is TGTGCCAGCAGCCCCATCGGGGGCGCGATGTACGAGCAGTACTTC.

This clonotype was observed a few times. The chain has TRBV18 and TRBJ2-1; no clear D. The CDR3 totals 13 residues. V lost 2 bases, J lost 13 bases, and 15 bases lay in between. CDR1 and CDR2 from the germline V gene are KGHSH and LQKENI. The CDR3 sequence: CASSPKTPGEQFF. The CDR3 coding sequence is TGTGCCAGCTCACCAAAGACCCCCGGTGAACAGTTCTTC. Supplemented by reference TRBV18 and TRBJ2-1, the full variable domain reads NAGVMQNPRHLVRRRGQEARLRCSPMKGHSHVYWYRQLPEEGLKFMVYLQKENIIDESGMPKERFSAEFPKEGPSILRIQQVVRGDSAAYFCASSPKTPGEQFFGPGTRLTVL.

In its sample, this clonotype was seen a few times. This rearrangement joins TRBV20-1 to TRBJ2-7, with 9 bases identical to TRBD1. The CDR3 is 15 residues long. V trimming: 3 bases; J trimming: 1 base; junction bases outside the gene matches: 7. Looked up from germline, CDR1 is DFQATT and CDR2 is SNEGSKA (reference sequence). This CDR3 reads CSASSGTGNSYEQYF. In DNA form, the CDR3 reads TGCAGTGCTAGTTCCGGGACAGGGAATTCCTACGAGCAGTACTTC.

V usage is TRBV9 and J usage is TRBJ2-6; TRBD2 agrees at 7 bases. The germline V gene has CDR1 SGDLS and CDR2 YYNGEE. Trimming at V came to 4 bases and at J to 0 bases, leaving 10 bases not matched to a gene. The CDR3 totals 18 residues. CDR3 bases: TGTGCCAGCAGCCGGGGGGAGCCGGTTAGCTCTGGGGCCAACGTCCTGACTTTC. Its protein is CASSRGEPVSSGANVLTF.

Concerning this clonotype: Germline and junction disagree at one end, which may indicate a read error. The chain carries TRBV7-9 and TRBJ1-6; 9 positions match TRBD1. The germline gives CDR1 SEHNR, CDR2 FQNEAQ (reference sequence). The CDR3 totals 15 residues. The CDR3 DNA reads TGTGCCCGCAGCCAGCCGGGACAGGGAGTTTCACCCCTCCACTTT. This sequence encodes CARSQPGQGVSPLHF.

This clonotype has just a few counts. This chain connects TRBV12-3 or TRBV12-4 to TRBJ2-7; 8 nucleotides line up with TRBD1. Trimming removed 5 bases from V and 0 bases from J; junction bases left unmatched: 9. The CDR3 loop spans 16 amino acids. CDR3 protein: CASSLPGQAISYEQYF. In DNA form, the CDR3 reads TGTGCCAGCAGTCTTCCGGGACAGGCGATCTCCTACGAGCAGTACTTC.

This clonotype turned up a few times. The rearrangement uses TRBV27 and TRBJ2-5; the D is unclear. CDR1 and CDR2 from the germline V gene are MNHEY and SMNVEV (reference sequence). V lost 6 bases and J 11 bases, leaving 22 bases between the germline ends. The CDR3 covers 14 residues. CDR3 sequence (DNA): TGTGCCAGCAGCCCCGTCGGAACCCTACGTGGGCAGTACTTC. It yields the protein CASSPVGTLRGQYF.

The chain uses TRBV6-5 and TRBJ2-1, with 7 bases lining up with TRBD1. From germline, CDR1 is MNHEY and CDR2 SVGAGI. The CDR3 totals 15 residues. V lost 0 bases, J lost 8 bases, and 7 bases stayed unmatched. The CDR3 DNA reads TGTGCCAGCAGTTACTCCGTACAGGGGTTCTATGAGCAGTTCTTC. Translation: CASSYSVQGFYEQFF.

This clonotype was found once. The chain recombines TRBV20-1 with TRBJ2-1, with 14 bases lining up with TRBD2. CDR3 size: 18 residues. Looked up from germline, CDR1 is DFQATT and CDR2 is SNEGSKA (reference sequence). The junction had 13 bases not matched to a gene; V was cut back by 2 bases and J by 7 bases. CDR3 loop: CSARSPGWTSGGSNEQFF. DNA of the CDR3: TGCAGTGCTAGATCCCCGGGCTGGACTAGCGGGGGGTCTAATGAGCAGTTCTTC.

V is TRBV27 and J is TRBJ2-4, with 9 nucleotides matching TRBD1. The J call may be wrong; the DNA end is better matched by TRBJ2-5. This CDR3 is built from 15 residues. CDR1 and CDR2 from the germline V gene are MNHEY and SMNVEV (reference sequence). The CDR3 bases are TGTGCCAGCAATAGAACAGGGGGCGTCCCAGAGACCCAGTACTTC. It codes for CASNRTGGVPETQYF.

The chain joins TRBV24-1 to TRBJ2-5, with D perhaps TRBD2 (5 bases). Germline V gives CDR1 KGHDR, CDR2 SFDVKD. The V end was cut by 7 bases, the J end by 1 base, with 12 bases between. CDR3 length equals 14 residues. The CDR3 loop is CATRGEDGQETQYF. The CDR3 coding sequence is TGTGCCACCAGGGGAGAGGACGGCCAAGAGACCCAGTACTTC.

This clonotype was detected a few times. Here the CDR3 DNA reads TGCGCCAGCAGCCAAGAGGGGGCCTTGGCCGTAGGGACCGACTCCTACAATGAGCAGTTCTTC. Amino acid sequence: CASSQEGALAVGTDSYNEQFF. The chain carries TRBV4-1 and TRBJ2-1, with D possibly TRBD1 on 6 matching bases. This CDR3 comprises 21 residues. Per the germline V gene, CDR1 is MGHRA and CDR2 is YSYEKL. V was clipped by 0 bases and J by 0 bases, with 24 bases between them.

As for this clonotype: One end of the junction is discordant with germline, which a read error may explain. The rearrangement links TRBV3-1 to TRBJ2-1, with TRBD2 as a possible D gene (5 bases). This CDR3 has 12 residues. Germline CDR1 and CDR2: LGHDT and YNNKEL (reference sequence). The CDR3 region is CASSQVGDERFF. The CDR3 nucleotides are TGTGCCAGCAGCCAAGTGGGAGATGAGCGGTTCTTC.

V gene TRBV29-1 combines with J gene TRBJ2-5; the D gene is possibly TRBD1 (6 bases). CDR3 length: 10 residues. Germline V lookup: CDR1 SQVTM, CDR2 ANQGSEA. Trimming took 7 bases from V and 5 from J, leaving 8 bases between them. The CDR3 here is CSAGDETQYF. The CDR3 DNA is TGCAGCGCAGGGGATGAGACCCAGTACTTC.

J is TRBJ2-3 and V is TRBV12-3 or TRBV12-4; D not resolved. Trimming left V 5 bases short and J 4 bases short, with 16 bases between. The CDR3 loop spans 15 amino acids. DNA of the CDR3: TGTGCCAGCAGTCTCAGGAGACTCGGAGCAGATACGCAGTATTTT. Its protein product is CASSLRRLGADTQYF.

The V gene is TRBV28, the J gene TRBJ1-1, with a tentative D call TRBD1 (6 bases). Germline V lookup: CDR1 MDHEN, CDR2 SYDVKM. The CDR3 is 15 amino acids. The V gene lost 4 bases and the J gene lost 1 base, with 13 bases spanning the gap. This CDR3 is CASSSAGAKNTEAFF. CDR3 coding DNA: TGTGCCAGCAGTTCGGCAGGGGCTAAGAACACTGAAGCTTTCTTT.

The rearrangement links TRBV20-1 to TRBJ2-3; the D gene is possibly TRBD2 (5 bases). Germline lookup yields CDR1 DFQATT and CDR2 SNEGSKA (reference sequence). The CDR3 spans 13 residues. The DNA of the CDR3 is TGCAGCGCCCTACGGGGTAATACAGATACGCAGTATTTT. Its translation: CSALRGNTDTQYF.

The count of this clonotype is one. The chain uses TRBV4-2 and TRBJ2-1; 8 positions agree with TRBD1. Germline loops: CDR1 LGHNA, CDR2 YNFKEQ. The CDR3 runs to 17 residues. The V and J ends lost 4 bases and 6 bases, in that order; junction bases with no gene match: 14. The CDR3 DNA sequence: TGTGCCAGCAGCCGAGGGTGGTCAGGACAGGGTAGCAATGAGCAGTTCTTC. Its translation: CASSRGWSGQGSNEQFF.

The sample holds a few counts of this clonotype. The chain carries TRBV10-2 and TRBJ2-1; D is unclear. Between the trimmed V and J ends, which lost 0 bases and 8 bases, there was a span of 5 bases. The CDR3 totals 12 residues. The germline CDR1 and CDR2 sequences are WSHSY and SAAADI. The CDR3 coding sequence is TGCGCCAGCAGTGAGTCTAGCTATGAGCAGTTCTTC. This gives the protein CASSESSYEQFF.

This clonotype was counted between two and nine times. The rearrangement joins TRBV7-2 to TRBJ2-7; TRBD1 matches 10 bases. CDR1 SGHTA and CDR2 FQGNSA come from the germline V gene. This CDR3 region has 15 residues. The J segment lost 3 bases and the V segment lost 1 base, leaving 3 bases of the junction unmatched. The CDR3: CASSLGQGAHYEQYF. CDR3 sequence (DNA): TGTGCCAGCAGCTTAGGACAGGGGGCACACTACGAGCAGTACTTC.

The sample holds many counts of this clonotype. The rearrangement joins TRBV9 to TRBJ1-2; 7 bases align to TRBD1. This CDR3 has 13 residues. Trimming at V came to 4 bases and at J to 4 bases, leaving 4 bases not matched to a gene. In germline, CDR1 is SGDLS, CDR2 YYNGEE. For the CDR3, the DNA is TGTGCCAGCAGCCCGGGACAGATCTATGGCTACACCTTC. It encodes CASSPGQIYGYTF.

The chain recombines TRBV7-2 with TRBJ2-5; possibly TRBD2 for D (7 bases). V was shortened by 8 bases and J by 5 bases, with 15 bases between the two germline ends. The CDR3 runs 13 residues. CDR1 is SGHTA, CDR2 FQGNSA, per germline. This CDR3 is CASAGASRETQYF. As DNA, the CDR3 is TGTGCCAGCGCGGGGGCCTCAAGGGAGACCCAGTACTTC. Full variable domain (remainder filled in from reference TRBV7-2 and TRBJ2-5): GAGVSQSPSNKVTEKGKDVELRCDPISGHTALYWYRQSLGQGLEFLIYFQGNSAPDKSGLPSDRFSAERTGGSVSTLTIQRTQQEDSAVYLCASAGASRETQYFGPGTRLLVL.

This clonotype turned up a few times. This chain links TRBV15 with TRBJ2-3; 10 bases match TRBD2. CDR1 and CDR2 from the germline V gene are LNHNV and YYDKDF (reference sequence). The CDR3 covers 14 residues. V gave up 6 bases and J gave up 3 bases; unmatched junction bases: 3. As DNA, the CDR3 is TGTGCCACCAGGCGGGGACTAGCGACAGATACGCAGTATTTT. Its translation: CATRRGLATDTQYF. The full variable domain, in which reference TRBV15 and TRBJ2-3 provide the parts outside the CDR3, is DAMVIQNPRYQVTQFGKPVTLSCSQTLNHNVMYWYQQKSSQAPKLLFHYYDKDFNNEADTPDNFQSRRPNTSFCFLDIRSPGLGDTAMYLCATRRGLATDTQYFGPGTRLTVL.

The rearrangement uses TRBV7-6 and TRBJ2-5; the match to TRBD2 covers 9 bases. This CDR3 comprises 20 residues. Germline CDR1 is SGHVS and CDR2 is FNYEAQ. Trimming at V came to 2 bases and at J to 1 base, leaving 17 bases not matched to a gene. CDR3 residues: CASSLYADLSGGGAQETQYF. The CDR3 nucleotides read TGTGCCAGCAGCTTATACGCGGACTTGTCTGGCGGGGGGGCCCAAGAGACCCAGTACTTC. Complete variable domain (other parts from reference TRBV7-6 and TRBJ2-5): GAGVSQSPRYKVTKRGQDVALRCDPISGHVSLYWYRQALGQGPEFLTYFNYEAQQDKSGLPNDRFSAERPEGSISTLTIQRTEQRDSAMYRCASSLYADLSGGGAQETQYFGPGTRLLVL.

This clonotype was counted a few times. The genes are TRBV2 and TRBJ1-2; a possible D gene is TRBD1 (5 bases). CDR3 size: 13 residues. V was shortened by 2 bases and J by 6 bases, with 10 bases between the two germline ends. Germline V CDR1 and CDR2: SNHLY, FYNNEI. DNA for the CDR3: TGTGCCAGCAGTGAACCCCCGGGGGATGGCTACACCTTC. Translation: CASSEPPGDGYTF.

V usage is TRBV5-1 and J usage is TRBJ2-7, with D possibly TRBD2 on 6 matching bases. TRBJ2-1 matches the DNA end more closely, so the J call is doubtful. The CDR3 contains 11 residues. Germline loops: CDR1 SGHRS, CDR2 YFSETQ. In nucleotides, the CDR3 is TGCGCCAGCAACCTGGGGGGAGGGCAGTTCTTC. It encodes CASNLGGGQFF.